This T cell receptor beta chain was retrieved from a study of blood T cell repertoires in COVID-19. Study-level information: COVID-19 samples collected from the United States, Italy and Spain covered acute and convalescent phases. From T cells, B-cell-depleted T cells, or PBMCs came the material, which was cDNA or gDNA.

CDR3 length: 16 residues. The J segment lost 1 base and the V segment lost 8 bases, leaving 10 bases of the junction unmatched. Germline assignment: CDR1 WSHSY and CDR2 SAAADI. Measured with immunoSEQ multiplex PCR; TCRdb has only the in-frame clones, and not every one. The sample contains some 69,000 clones, over 85% of which appear only once. The chain uses TRBV10-2 and TRBJ2-2; 7 bases align to TRBD2. Sample: peripheral blood. This TCR derives from a man aged 55-75 years with acute or convalescent COVID-19. The CDR3 bases are TGCGCCAGCGGAGAAGGCGGGGGATTGAACACCGGGGAGCTGTTTTTT. Its protein is CASGEGGGLNTGELFF.